These 26 T cell receptor beta chains originate from one sample sequenced in a study of blood T cell repertoires in COVID-19. TCRdb's table, derived via immunoSEQ multiplex PCR, lists solely in-frame clones and lacks some. The top ten hold over 9.5% of the sample, which has approximately 220,000 clones, roughly 80% seen once. Sequenced: peripheral blood. The receptors were gathered from an elderly woman with acute or convalescent COVID-19.

This clone has a handful of counts. This chain connects TRBV6-1 to TRBJ2-1, with D maybe TRBD1 (6 bases). Germline lookup yields CDR1 MNHNS and CDR2 SASEGT. Trimming shortened V by 2 bases and J by 14 bases, and 13 bases separated the two germline ends. The CDR3 runs 12 residues. The CDR3 sequence is CASSEWGTKEFF. CDR3 in DNA: TGTGCCAGCAGTGAATGGGGGACAAAGGAGTTCTTC.

This sequence joins TRBV15 and TRBJ1-2, with D maybe TRBD1 (6 bases). This CDR3 spans 14 amino acids. Trimming removed 0 bases at V and 5 bases at J, with 10 bases between. Germline V CDR1 and CDR2: LNHNV, YYDKDF (reference sequence). The CDR3 bases are TGTGCCACCAGCAGAGACAGGGGACGGTATGGCTACACCTTC. Amino acids: CATSRDRGRYGYTF.

V usage is TRBV18 and J usage is TRBJ2-5; the match to TRBD1 covers 8 bases. CDR1 and CDR2 (germline): KGHSH, LQKENI. This CDR3 comprises 14 residues. The V segment lost 5 bases and the J segment 1 base; nucleotides outside the gene matches: 3. CDR3 in amino acids: CASSTGTGQETQYF. Written as DNA, the CDR3 is TGTGCCAGCTCAACCGGGACAGGCCAAGAGACCCAGTACTTC.

V usage is TRBV10-3 and J usage is TRBJ2-5; 7 bases fit TRBD1. CDR3 length: 14 amino acids. Germline V CDR1 and CDR2: ENHRY, SYGVKD. V lost 7 bases and J lost 1; bases outside the gene matches: 6. The CDR3 is CAINPTGRQETQYF. The CDR3 coding sequence is TGTGCCATCAACCCGACAGGGCGCCAAGAGACCCAGTACTTC.

The chain combines TRBV27 with TRBJ2-7, with D maybe TRBD1 (6 bases). The CDR3 has 14 amino acids. Germline V gene lookup returns CDR1 MNHEY and CDR2 SMNVEV (reference sequence). V was pared by 5 bases and J by 7 bases, with 18 bases between. CDR3 residues: CASSTLAGVGEQYF. CDR3 in DNA: TGTGCCAGCAGTACGCTGGCAGGGGTGGGGGAGCAGTACTTC.

The rearrangement links TRBV19 to TRBJ2-5, with 9 positions matching TRBD2. Germline lookup yields CDR1 LNHDA and CDR2 SQIVND (reference sequence). The CDR3 totals 16 residues. V shed 5 bases, J shed 5 bases, and the junction held 12 bases outside the gene matches. Here the CDR3 DNA reads TGTGCCAGTAGTTTACCTGGACTAGCGAGGAGGGAGACCCAGTACTTC. It specifies CASSLPGLARRETQYF.

The genes are TRBV11-3 and TRBJ2-5; 10 nucleotides agree with TRBD2. The CDR3 is 15 residues long. J was trimmed by 5 bases and V by 5 bases; bases with no gene match: 8. Germline V gives CDR1 SGHNT, CDR2 YENEEA. CDR3 region: CASSLGLATVETQYF. The CDR3 DNA sequence: TGTGCCAGCAGCCTGGGACTAGCGACCGTCGAGACCCAGTACTTC. Filled out from reference TRBV11-3 and TRBJ2-5, the complete variable domain reads EAGVVQSPRYKIIEKKQPVAFWCNPISGHNTLYWYLQNLGQGPELLIRYENEEAVDDSQLPKDRFSAERLKGVDSTLKIQPAELGDSAVYLCASSLGLATVETQYFGPGTRLLVL.

This clone has a handful of counts. The chain couples TRBV3-1 (or the pseudogene TRBV3-2) to TRBJ2-3; the match to TRBD2 covers 12 bases. The CDR3 is 18 residues long. The V gene end was trimmed by 2 bases and the J gene end by 4 bases; junction bases not matched to a gene: 10. Germline lookup yields CDR1 LGHDT and CDR2 YNNKEL (reference sequence). CDR3 nucleotides: TGTGCCAGCAGCCAACGTCTAGCGGGAGGGCCGTCGTCAGATACGCAGTATTTT. It translates to CASSQRLAGGPSSDTQYF.

This sequence joins TRBV6-5 and TRBJ1-2; D is possibly TRBD1 (5 bases). The V gene's germline CDR1 is MNHEY and CDR2 SVGAGI. The V and J ends lost 2 bases and 4 bases respectively, with 17 bases between them. This CDR3 comprises 16 residues. The CDR3 region is CASSYRSTVFGYGYTF. The DNA for the CDR3 is TGTGCCAGCAGTTACCGCTCGACAGTGTTCGGCTATGGCTACACCTTC.

V is TRBV3-1 (or the pseudogene TRBV3-2) and J is TRBJ2-5, with 8 bases aligning to TRBD2. The V and J ends lost 0 bases and 7 bases, in that order; junction bases with no gene match: 4. This CDR3 has 14 amino acids. The germline CDR1 and CDR2 sequences are LGHDT and YNNKEL (reference sequence). CDR3 sequence: CASSQEGTRGTQYF. The CDR3 DNA is TGTGCCAGCAGCCAAGAAGGGACTAGGGGGACCCAGTACTTC.

The chain uses TRBV27 and TRBJ1-1; 7 bases map to TRBD1. There are 14 residues in the CDR3. V shed 5 bases, J shed 1 base, and the junction held 4 bases outside the gene matches. Germline V gene lookup returns CDR1 MNHEY and CDR2 SMNVEV (reference sequence). CDR3: CASSPGQQNTEAFF. CDR3 nucleotide sequence: TGTGCCAGCAGTCCGGGACAGCAGAACACTGAAGCTTTCTTT.

This chain joins TRBV19 and TRBJ2-1; 10 bases line up with TRBD1. CDR1 and CDR2 (germline): LNHDA, SQIVND (reference sequence). The length of the CDR3 is 14 residues. With V trimmed by 3 bases and J by 6 bases, 2 bases remained unmatched. CDR3 nucleotides: TGTGCCAGTAGTATGAGGACAGGGGGCAATGAGCAGTTCTTC. Translating it yields CASSMRTGGNEQFF.

The gene calls are TRBV2 and TRBJ1-1; D perhaps matches TRBD1 (6 bases). Germline lookup yields CDR1 SNHLY and CDR2 FYNNEI. Trimming cost V 4 bases and J 0 bases, with 9 bases left between them. The CDR3 has 14 residues. The DNA for the CDR3 is TGTGCCAGCAGTGTAGCAGGGGTGAACACTGAAGCTTTCTTT. Protein product: CASSVAGVNTEAFF. The full variable domain, its missing parts supplied by reference TRBV2 and TRBJ1-1, is EPEVTQTPSHQVTQMGQEVILRCVPISNHLYFYWYRQILGQKVEFLVSFYNNEISEKSEIFDDQFSVERPDGSNFTLKIRSTKLEDSAMYFCASSVAGVNTEAFFGQGTRLTVV.

The chain employs TRBV5-1 and TRBJ2-7; 7 bases match TRBD2. This CDR3 comprises 15 residues. With V trimmed by 2 bases and J by 6 bases, 11 bases remained unmatched. From germline, CDR1 is SGHRS and CDR2 YFSETQ. The CDR3 coding sequence is TGCGCCAGCAGCTTTACCGGGGGGATGATAAGCGAGCAGTACTTC. Translation gives CASSFTGGMISEQYF.

This clone came up a few times. The chain is built from TRBV6-5 and TRBJ1-3; no reliable D call. Looked up from germline, CDR1 is MNHEY and CDR2 is SVGAGI. The CDR3 extends over 16 amino acids. V was trimmed by 0 bases and J by 0 bases, leaving 9 bases between them. CDR3 sequence (DNA): TGTGCCAGCAGTTACTCGACGGGGATCTCTGGAAACACCATATATTTT. The encoded protein is CASSYSTGISGNTIYF.

The chain has TRBV3-1 (or the pseudogene TRBV3-2) and TRBJ2-1; D is uncertain. From germline, CDR1 is LGHDT and CDR2 YNNKEL (reference sequence). This CDR3 comprises 15 residues. Trimming took off 0 bases at V and 6 bases at J, with 12 bases between the two ends. CDR3 amino acids: CASSQDLISGNEQFF. The CDR3 DNA follows: TGTGCCAGCAGCCAAGATTTGATCTCGGGCAATGAGCAGTTCTTC.

V gene TRBV28 combines with J gene TRBJ2-2; D may be TRBD2 (5 bases). The CDR3 loop spans 15 amino acids. Trimming shortened V by 3 bases and J by 6 bases, and 14 bases separated the two germline ends. In germline, CDR1 is MDHEN, CDR2 SYDVKM. CDR3: CASSFIGSRAGELFF. As DNA, the CDR3 is TGTGCCAGCAGTTTTATAGGGAGTCGGGCCGGGGAGCTGTTTTTT.

The rearrangement uses TRBV9 and TRBJ2-2, with 13 bases that match TRBD2. The CDR3 has 20 residues. Germline V lookup: CDR1 SGDLS, CDR2 YYNGEE. The ends lost 4 bases at V and 3 bases at J; junction bases unmatched: 15. The CDR3 coding sequence is TGTGCCAGCAGCCTCCACCTTGGACTAGCGGGAGATAGTTACACCGGGGAGCTGTTTTTT. Its protein product is CASSLHLGLAGDSYTGELFF.

The V gene is TRBV9, the J gene TRBJ1-2; D uncertain. Per germline, CDR1 SGDLS and CDR2 YYNGEE. The CDR3 is 13 residues long. The V end lost 0 bases, the J end lost 3 bases, and 6 bases lay between the germline ends. In DNA, the CDR3 is TGTGCCAGCAGCGTAGACCGGGACTATGGCTACACCTTC. This gives the protein CASSVDRDYGYTF. Complete variable domain (other parts from reference TRBV9 and TRBJ1-2): DSGVTQTPKHLITATGQRVTLRCSPRSGDLSVYWYQQSLDQGLQFLIQYYNGEERAKGNILERFSAQQFPDLHSELNLSSLELGDSALYFCASSVDRDYGYTFGSGTRLTVV.

The rearrangement links TRBV29-1 to TRBJ1-5, with a weak D call TRBD1 (5 bases). Germline CDR1 reads SQVTM; CDR2 reads ANQGSEA. V was cut by 5 bases and J by 0 bases, with 11 bases left in between. This CDR3 region has 14 residues. DNA for the CDR3: TGCAGCGTTTCGACAGCCAATAGCAATCAGCCCCAGCATTTT. It is translated as CSVSTANSNQPQHF.

The chain couples TRBV30 to TRBJ1-4; possible D gene TRBD1, 5 bases. Germline lookup yields CDR1 GTSNPN and CDR2 SVGIG (reference sequence). Trimming left V 0 bases short and J 1 base short, with 12 bases between. This CDR3 is built from 16 residues. For the CDR3, the DNA is TGTGCCTGGAGTGTAGGTCCCGGGGGAACTAATGAAAAACTGTTTTTT. Translating it yields CAWSVGPGGTNEKLFF.

This clone appeared once. The chain has TRBV7-9 and TRBJ2-2; TRBD1 is a possible D gene (5 bases). Trimming removed 2 bases from V and 3 bases from J, with 13 bases in between. Per germline, CDR1 SEHNR and CDR2 FQNEAQ (reference sequence). This CDR3 has 16 amino acids. CDR3 coding DNA: TGTGCCAGCAGCTTACCCAGGACACACTACACCGGGGAGCTGTTTTTT. Translation: CASSLPRTHYTGELFF.

This chain links TRBV10-3 with TRBJ2-2; 10 bases match TRBD1. The J segment lost 4 bases and the V segment lost 5 bases, leaving 7 bases of the junction unmatched. The CDR3 loop spans 16 amino acids. Germline V gene lookup returns CDR1 ENHRY and CDR2 SYGVKD. CDR3 DNA sequence: TGTGCCATCAGTACTACCTGGACAGGGGGCACCGGGGAGCTGTTTTTT. Translation: CAISTTWTGGTGELFF.

The chain employs TRBV6-5 and TRBJ2-3; tentatively, D is TRBD1 (5 bases). V was trimmed by 11 bases and J by 2 bases, leaving 17 bases between them. Germline lookup yields CDR1 MNHEY and CDR2 SVGAGI. The CDR3 consists of 14 residues. This CDR3 reads CAANRRLPTDTQYF. DNA of the CDR3: TGTGCCGCAAACAGGCGTCTCCCCACAGATACGCAGTATTTT.

This chain connects TRBV24-1 to TRBJ1-1; no clear D. The CDR3 length is 14 residues. Trimming shortened V by 6 bases and J by 0 bases, and 10 bases separated the two germline ends. CDR1 and CDR2 from the germline V gene are KGHDR and SFDVKD. The CDR3 sequence is CATSRGMLNTEAFF. The CDR3 nucleotides read TGTGCCACCAGTAGAGGGATGTTGAACACTGAAGCTTTCTTT.

This sequence joins TRBV30 and TRBJ1-5, with D uncertain. Germline assignment: CDR1 GTSNPN and CDR2 SVGIG (reference sequence). This CDR3 region has 14 residues. Trimming took 0 bases from V and 3 from J, leaving 9 bases between them. As DNA, the CDR3 is TGTGCCTGGAGTGTTGGGCAGCCCAATCAGCCCCAGCATTTT. Its translation: CAWSVGQPNQPQHF.